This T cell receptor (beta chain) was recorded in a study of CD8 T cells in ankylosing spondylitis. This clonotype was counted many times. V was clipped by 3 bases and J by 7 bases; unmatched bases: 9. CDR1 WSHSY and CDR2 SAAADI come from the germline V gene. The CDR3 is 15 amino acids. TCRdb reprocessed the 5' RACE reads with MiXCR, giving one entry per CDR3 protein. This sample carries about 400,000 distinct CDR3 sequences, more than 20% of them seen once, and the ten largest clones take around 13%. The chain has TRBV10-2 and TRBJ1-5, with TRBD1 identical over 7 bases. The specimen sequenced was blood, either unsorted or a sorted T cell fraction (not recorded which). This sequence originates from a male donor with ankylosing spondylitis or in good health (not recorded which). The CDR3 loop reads CASSEVGGGGQPQHF. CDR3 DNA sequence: TGCGCCAGCAGTGAAGTAGGAGGGGGCGGGCAGCCCCAGCATTTT.